This TCR beta chain was found in a study of blood T cells in healthy people across ages. Germline CDR1 is SGHRS and CDR2 is YFSETQ. V was clipped by 2 bases and J by 0 bases, with 12 bases between them. The CDR3 is 16 amino acids. Each donor supplied approximately 10 milliliters of peripheral blood. Overall study findings and caveats: More naive CD4+ cells and higher diversity were found in long-lived than in aged donors.

Comments on this clonotype: What it recognizes is unknown.

A sample-barcoded 5' primer and a J-beta primer mix were used in a second PCR of roughly 6 to 11 cycles. Every cDNA molecule bore a tag from a template-switch adaptor containing 12 random nucleotides. No fewer than 2.5 million CDR3-containing paired-end reads came from each sample. TCRdb re-derived calls from the 5' RACE reads in MiXCR, one entry per CDR3 protein. This sample has fewer than 2 million distinct CDR3 sequences, with roughly 43% found just once. The chain carries TRBV5-1 and TRBJ2-1; tentatively, D is TRBD1 (5 bases). The sequencing sample was made of blood. The receptor's source is a human donor in good health. DNA for the CDR3: TGCGCCAGCAGCTTAGGGGAACAAAGCTCCTACAATGAGCAGTTCTTC. This translates into CASSLGEQSSYNEQFF.